Reported below is one T cell receptor beta chain. Antigen unknown. Sequencing was performed with immunoSEQ multiplex PCR; in TCRdb, only in-frame clones are kept and a portion is missing. The sample lists about 15,000 clones, roughly 80% occurring once. Germline V CDR1 and CDR2: LGHNA, YNFKEQ. CDR3 size: 17 residues. V lost 0 bases and J lost 2; bases outside the gene matches: 7. These data come from a study of chemoradiotherapy in HPV16-positive cancers. Study-level background: Functional T-cell assays on a couple of HPV16-positive patients' cells defined candidate HPV-specific clones and common TCR motifs.

Findings and caveats of the study: Non-HPV-specific T cells did not expand in tumors during treatment, whereas candidate HPV-specific clones and E7-related motifs did.

This clonotype originated in a human donor with HPV-associated anogenital cancer. The chain links TRBV4-2 to TRBJ2-4; TRBD1 matches at 7 bases. This sample was taken from a patient who underwent chemoradiotherapy. CDR3 sequence: CASSQDRDSQTKNIQYF. CDR3 in DNA: TGTGCCAGCAGCCAAGATAGGGACAGCCAGACCAAAAACATTCAGTACTTC.